This T cell receptor (beta chain) was sequenced for a study of shared clonotypes between healthy human individuals. The method was immunoSEQ multiplex PCR; TCRdb's version includes in-frame clones alone and lacks a portion of them. Of under 600,000 clones listed, around 78% are singletons. Deletions cut 5 bases from V and 5 bases from J, with 18 bases between. CDR1 is MNHNY, CDR2 SVGAGI, per germline (reference sequence). The CDR3 is 15 residues long. The chain recombines TRBV6-6 with TRBJ2-5; D possibly matches TRBD1 or TRBD2 (5 bases each). The sample was PBMCs. The receptor was derived from a woman aged 40-49 years in good health. Some clones in this sample may be carry-over from other donors' samples. The CDR3 nucleotides are TGTGCCAGCAGTAACCGGGACCAATCGATGGAGACCCAGTACTTC. Amino acid sequence: CASSNRDQSMETQYF.